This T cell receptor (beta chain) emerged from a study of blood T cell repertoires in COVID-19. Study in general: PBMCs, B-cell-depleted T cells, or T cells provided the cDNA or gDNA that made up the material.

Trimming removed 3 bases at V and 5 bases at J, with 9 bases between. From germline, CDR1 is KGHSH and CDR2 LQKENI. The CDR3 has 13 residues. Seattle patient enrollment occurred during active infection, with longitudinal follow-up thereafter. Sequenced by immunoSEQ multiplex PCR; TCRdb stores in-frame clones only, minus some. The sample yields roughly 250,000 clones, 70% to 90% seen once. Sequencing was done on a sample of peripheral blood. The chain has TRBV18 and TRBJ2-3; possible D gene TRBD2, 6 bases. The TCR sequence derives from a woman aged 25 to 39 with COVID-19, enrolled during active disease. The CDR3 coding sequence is TGTGCCAGCTCACCGTCGGGGGAAGATACGCAGTATTTT. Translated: CASSPSGEDTQYF.